These 27 T cell receptor beta chains originate from one sample sequenced in a study of cytomegalovirus exposure and HLA in healthy donors. PCR involved 60 Vbeta and 13 Jbeta primers. Libraries were prepared by immunoSEQ multiplex PCR; TCRdb keeps only in-frame clonotypes and omits some of them. The top ten clones hold less than 3.5% of a sample with roughly 150,000 clones, 64% of them seen once. The sequenced sample was PBMCs. Source of these receptors: a woman aged 25 to 39 in good health and CMV-seropositive.

This clone has just a few counts. This chain uses TRBV2 with TRBJ1-2; 7 positions agree with TRBD1. The V segment lost 0 bases and the J segment 2 bases; nucleotides outside the gene matches: 3. Germline-derived CDR1 and CDR2 are SNHLY and FYNNEI. The CDR3 is 15 amino acids. The CDR3 loop reads CASSEAAGGNYGYTF. CDR3 nucleotides: TGTGCCAGCAGTGAAGCAGCAGGGGGGAACTATGGCTACACCTTC.

The V gene is TRBV6-5, the J gene TRBJ1-4; weak D call: TRBD1 (6 bases). Germline V gene sequence: CDR1 MNHEY, CDR2 SVGAGI. This CDR3 is built from 15 residues. V was clipped by 7 bases and J by 7 bases, with 19 bases between them. For the CDR3, the DNA is TGTGCCAGCACTCTATATCAGGGGAGCGGTGAAAAACTGTTTTTT. Translated: CASTLYQGSGEKLFF.

The chain uses TRBV7-2 and TRBJ1-1; weak D call: TRBD1 (6 bases). Germline CDR1 is SGHTA and CDR2 is FQGNSA. V shed 5 bases and J shed 1 base, with 11 bases lying between them. The CDR3 totals 14 residues. The CDR3 is CASSPTGGNTEAFF. CDR3 DNA: TGTGCCAGCAGCCCGACAGGTGGGAACACTGAAGCTTTCTTT.

The chain recombines TRBV27 with TRBJ2-7; 7 bases are shared with TRBD1. The germline CDR1 and CDR2 sequences are MNHEY and SMNVEV (reference sequence). The CDR3 runs to 15 residues. After removal of 2 bases from V and 1 base from J, the junction contained 5 bases not matched to a gene. The DNA for the CDR3 is TGTGCCAGCAGTTTAATGGGGACAGTGTCCTACGAGCAGTACTTC. Translation: CASSLMGTVSYEQYF.

The chain carries TRBV5-1 and TRBJ2-1; 8 bases agree with TRBD2. Per the germline V gene, CDR1 is SGHRS and CDR2 is YFSETQ. J was trimmed by 1 base and V by 2 bases; bases with no gene match: 2. The CDR3 contains 15 residues. CDR3: CASSFGRGSYNEQFF. The CDR3 nucleotides read TGCGCCAGCAGCTTCGGGAGGGGATCCTACAATGAGCAGTTCTTC.

This chain uses TRBV6-5 with TRBJ2-1; TRBD2 might be the D (6 bases). V was shortened by 2 bases and J by 7 bases, with 12 bases between the two germline ends. Germline V lookup: CDR1 MNHEY, CDR2 SVGAGI. The CDR3 has 14 amino acids. CDR3 DNA: TGTGCCAGCAGTTACGGGACTTTGGGGAATGAGCAGTTCTTC. Translation gives CASSYGTLGNEQFF.

In DNA, the CDR3 is TGTGCCAGCAGCTTGGCCGGGGTGGTGGGGGAAAAACTGTTTTTT. This codes for CASSLAGVVGEKLFF. This sequence joins TRBV5-5 and TRBJ1-4, with D hard to call. Trimming took 0 bases from V and 8 from J, leaving 14 bases between them. Germline V gene data show CDR1 as SGHKS and CDR2 as YYEKEE (reference sequence). The CDR3 consists of 15 residues.

The chain links TRBV11-2 to TRBJ2-3; D possibly corresponds to TRBD1 (5 bases). This CDR3 is 16 amino acids long. V was shortened by 5 bases and J by 4 bases, with 19 bases between the two germline ends. Germline V CDR1 and CDR2: SGHAT, FQNNGV. The CDR3 is CASSDLVGPWADTQYF. The CDR3 region has the DNA TGTGCCAGCAGCGACCTCGTGGGGCCCTGGGCAGATACGCAGTATTTT.

This clone was seen more than once but under ten times. The V and J genes are TRBV4-2 and TRBJ2-7; 7 bases are shared with TRBD2. Germline V gene sequence: CDR1 LGHNA, CDR2 YNFKEQ. V was pared by 0 bases and J by 2 bases, with 7 bases of the junction left unmatched. The CDR3 extends over 16 amino acids. The CDR3 DNA reads as TGTGCCAGCAGCCAAGACCCCGGCGGGGGTGCCTACGAGCAGTACTTC. This gives the protein CASSQDPGGGAYEQYF.

The chain uses TRBV7-9 and TRBJ1-2; 8 bases agree with TRBD1. CDR1 is SEHNR, CDR2 FQNEAQ, per germline (reference sequence). The trim removed 5 bases at V and 5 bases at J, leaving 10 bases unmatched. The CDR3 is 15 residues long. This chain's CDR3 is CASSQMGQVAYGYTF. The CDR3, as DNA: TGTGCCAGCAGCCAAATGGGACAGGTGGCATATGGCTACACCTTC.

V is TRBV30 and J is TRBJ1-6; D uncertain. Germline CDR1 GTSNPN, CDR2 SVGIG (reference sequence). The CDR3 has 17 amino acids. Between the trimmed V and J ends, which lost 3 bases and 7 bases, there was a span of 22 bases. The CDR3 DNA reads TGTGCCTGGAGCTGGGAGGCTCGAGGGAGAAGGAATTCACCCCTCCACTTT. It encodes CAWSWEARGRRNSPLHF.

The table lists this clone with a few counts. The rearrangement links TRBV4-1 to TRBJ1-2; D call uncertain. Germline V gene data show CDR1 as MGHRA and CDR2 as YSYEKL. V lost 0 bases, J lost 0 bases, and 11 bases lay in between. The CDR3 length is 16 residues. DNA of the CDR3: TGCGCCAGCAGCCAAGAATTATCCCTTTCTAACTATGGCTACACCTTC. Translating it yields CASSQELSLSNYGYTF.

The chain has TRBV10-3 and TRBJ1-1; 7 bases line up with TRBD1. The germline V gene encodes CDR1 ENHRY and CDR2 SYGVKD. There are 13 residues in the CDR3. Losses at the gene ends were 6 bases for V and 9 bases for J; bases not matched to a gene: 10. The CDR3 region is CAISGTGTEKAFF. DNA for the CDR3: TGTGCCATCAGCGGAACCGGGACAGAAAAAGCTTTCTTT.

This clone was counted a few times. The chain couples TRBV19 to TRBJ2-7; a possible D gene is TRBD1 (6 bases). Per germline, CDR1 LNHDA and CDR2 SQIVND (reference sequence). The CDR3 spans 15 residues. Between the trimmed V and J ends, which lost 3 bases and 6 bases, there was a span of 18 bases. CDR3 nucleotide sequence: TGTGCCAGTAGTATCCTCGGACAGAAAAGCCCCGAGCAGTACTTC. Amino acid sequence: CASSILGQKSPEQYF.

The V and J genes are TRBV6-1 and TRBJ1-1, with 8 bases aligning to TRBD1. CDR3 length: 14 amino acids. Trimming removed 7 bases from V and 1 base from J; junction bases left unmatched: 5. CDR1 is MNHNS and CDR2 is SASEGT in the germline V gene. In nucleotides, the CDR3 is TGTGCCAGCATAGCAGGGGGCACGAACACTGAAGCTTTCTTT. This translates into CASIAGGTNTEAFF.

This clone turned up a few times. The chain employs TRBV11-3 and TRBJ2-1; the match to TRBD2 covers 9 bases. This CDR3 spans 16 amino acids. V trimming: 5 bases; J trimming: 6 bases; junction bases outside the gene matches: 11. In germline, CDR1 is SGHNT, CDR2 YENEEA. The CDR3 loop reads CASSLPIAGDANEQFF. Written as DNA, the CDR3 is TGTGCCAGCAGCCTCCCCATAGCGGGAGACGCCAATGAGCAGTTCTTC.

DNA for the CDR3: TGTGCCAGTAGTTCTGCGGACATTCAGTACTTC. This codes for CASSSADIQYF. V is TRBV19 and J is TRBJ2-4; D remains unclear. This CDR3 has 11 residues. The germline V gene encodes CDR1 LNHDA and CDR2 SQIVND (reference sequence). Trimming removed 5 bases at V and 8 bases at J, with 7 bases between.

With respect to this clone: This specimen includes other DNA sequences encoding the same CDR3. This chain connects TRBV19 to TRBJ2-7, with 10 bases lining up with TRBD2. The length of the CDR3 is 15 residues. Germline V gene data show CDR1 as LNHDA and CDR2 as SQIVND (reference sequence). With 1 base clipped from V and 4 bases from J, the junction kept 4 bases outside the gene matches. CDR3 DNA: TGTGCCAGTAGTATAGGACTAGCGGGCCCTTACGAGCAGTACTTC. It translates to CASSIGLAGPYEQYF.

This clone has only one observation. V and J are TRBV29-1 and TRBJ2-1, with TRBD2 identical over 12 bases. The length of the CDR3 is 17 residues. Trimming at V came to 8 bases and at J to 6 bases, leaving 17 bases not matched to a gene. From germline, CDR1 is SQVTM and CDR2 ANQGSEA. CDR3 nucleotides: TGCAGCCCGAGGTCTAGCGGGAGGGCGGGGGGGGGCAATGAGCAGTTCTTC. Its protein product is CSPRSSGRAGGGNEQFF.

This chain uses TRBV29-1 with TRBJ2-7, with 13 bases that match TRBD2. Germline values: CDR1 SQVTM, CDR2 ANQGSEA. V lost 4 bases to trimming and J lost 2 bases; unmatched junction nucleotides: 11. The CDR3 totals 17 residues. The CDR3 protein is CSVGSGTSGKLTYEQYF. CDR3 in DNA: TGCAGCGTTGGTTCAGGGACTAGCGGGAAGTTAACCTACGAGCAGTACTTC.

This chain connects TRBV13 to TRBJ2-5; 7 bases line up with TRBD2. With 2 bases clipped from V and 5 bases from J, the junction kept 11 bases outside the gene matches. The germline V gene encodes CDR1 PRHDT and CDR2 FYEKMQ (reference sequence). This CDR3 spans 16 amino acids. CDR3 coding DNA: TGTGCCAGCAGCTTAAATCCTTGGGCGGGAGTGGAGACCCAGTACTTC. Translation: CASSLNPWAGVETQYF. Full variable domain (outside the CDR3, taken from reference TRBV13 and TRBJ2-5): AAGVIQSPRHLIKEKRETATLKCYPIPRHDTVYWYQQGPGQDPQFLISFYEKMQSDKGSIPDRFSAQQFSDYHSELNMSSLELGDSALYFCASSLNPWAGVETQYFGPGTRLLVL.

In this sample, this clone turned up a few times. CDR3 nucleotides: TGTGCCAGCAGTTTAATGAGACAGGGTAATTCACCCCTCCACTTT. It is translated as CASSLMRQGNSPLHF. The chain employs TRBV28 and TRBJ1-6; 7 nucleotides align to TRBD1. The V gene's germline CDR1 is MDHEN and CDR2 SYDVKM. J was trimmed by 6 bases and V by 2 bases; bases with no gene match: 4. The CDR3 covers 15 residues.

This clone was observed a single time. The chain is built from TRBV6-6 and TRBJ2-5; D may be TRBD2 (7 bases). The J call is uncertain, as TRBJ2-7 better fits the DNA end. The CDR3 runs to 13 residues. Germline CDR1 and CDR2: MNHNY and SVGAGI (reference sequence). The chain's CDR3 is CASVGGLSYEQYF. Written as DNA, the CDR3 is TGTGCCAGCGTGGGGGGGCTATCCTACGAGCAGTACTTC.

The gene calls are TRBV28 and TRBJ1-3; TRBD1 matches at 9 bases. J lost 3 bases, V lost 10 bases, and 10 bases had no gene match. The CDR3 is 15 residues long. Germline V CDR1 and CDR2: MDHEN, SYDVKM. CDR3 sequence reads: CAITNRGRSGNTIYF. CDR3 DNA sequence: TGTGCCATTACCAACAGGGGGCGAAGTGGAAACACCATATATTTT. The full variable domain, in which reference TRBV28 and TRBJ1-3 provide the parts outside the CDR3, is DVKVTQSSRYLVKRTGEKVFLECVQDMDHENMFWYRQDPGLGLRLIYFSYDVKMKEKGDIPEGYSVSREKKERFSLILESASTNQTSMYLCAITNRGRSGNTIYFGEGSWLTVV.

A few counts support this clone. The genes are TRBV28 and TRBJ1-2; D ambiguous. The V end lost 4 bases, the J end lost 4 bases, and 7 bases lay between the germline ends. From germline, CDR1 is MDHEN and CDR2 SYDVKM. CDR3 length: 12 amino acids. The CDR3 bases are TGTGCCAGCAGTTCAGAGGGCTATGGCTACACCTTC. This codes for CASSSEGYGYTF.

J is TRBJ1-2 and V is TRBV30; tentatively, D is TRBD1 (5 bases). The length of the CDR3 is 16 residues. From germline, CDR1 is GTSNPN and CDR2 SVGIG (reference sequence). Trimming removed 3 bases at V and 3 bases at J, with 20 bases between. CDR3 sequence (DNA): TGTGCCTGGAGCGAACCACGGGGGGAGGTTCACTATGGCTACACCTTC. Translated: CAWSEPRGEVHYGYTF.

The gene calls are TRBV19 and TRBJ1-5, with D unclear. This CDR3 spans 12 amino acids. CDR1 and CDR2 from the germline V gene are LNHDA and SQIVND (reference sequence). Trimming stripped 7 bases from V and 6 bases from J, with 10 bases between. CDR3 loop: CASTRRSQPQHF. For the CDR3, the DNA is TGTGCCAGTACAAGGCGGAGTCAGCCCCAGCATTTT.